A single sample gave rise to the 10 T cell receptor beta chains below, sequenced in a study of shared clonotypes between healthy human individuals. Using immunoSEQ multiplex PCR, the repertoire was profiled, and TCRdb retains in-frame clones only, with some absent. The sample records approximately 1,000,000 clones, approximately 77% being singletons. Sequenced: memory CD4+ T cells from PBMCs. Subset specified: CD45RA-negative fraction. The origin of the receptors is a man aged 18 to 29 in good health. Some clones in this sample may be carry-over from other donors' samples.

CDR3 nucleotides: TGTGCCAGCTCATCGGGACAGGGAAACTCTGGGGCCAACGTCCTGACTTTC. Translation: CASSSGQGNSGANVLTF. The chain uses TRBV18 and TRBJ2-6; 9 nucleotides match TRBD1. Looked up from germline, CDR1 is KGHSH and CDR2 is LQKENI. Trimming took 5 bases from V and 0 from J; bases not matched to a gene: 5. The CDR3 has 17 amino acids.

Concerning this clone itself: A much bigger clone sits one base away, suggesting this may be a read error. The V call is TRBV28, the J call TRBJ1-4; TRBD1 aligns across 10 bases. This CDR3 has 18 amino acids. J gave up 7 bases and V 0 bases, and 11 bases lay outside the gene matches. Looked up from germline, CDR1 is MDHEN and CDR2 is SYDVKM. Here the CDR3 reads CASSLCHSRTGGREKLFF. The CDR3 DNA is TGTGCCAGCAGTTTATGTCACTCCAGGACAGGGGGACGTGAAAAACTGTTTTTT.

This clone has only a few counts. The rearrangement joins TRBV20-1 to TRBJ2-3, with D hard to call. Germline loops: CDR1 DFQATT, CDR2 SNEGSKA (reference sequence). V lost 3 bases to trimming and J lost 4 bases, with 5 bases between them. This CDR3 is 11 amino acids long. This CDR3 is CSASYPDTQYF. The CDR3 nucleotides are TGCAGTGCTAGTTATCCAGATACGCAGTATTTT.

The chain joins TRBV27 to TRBJ1-1; D gene ambiguous. Deletions cut 5 bases from V and 1 base from J, with 11 bases between. Germline V gene sequence: CDR1 MNHEY, CDR2 SMNVEV (reference sequence). The CDR3 runs to 14 residues. The CDR3 sequence: CASSPPPPNTEAFF. The CDR3 DNA sequence: TGTGCCAGCAGTCCCCCTCCCCCGAACACTGAAGCTTTCTTT.

The chain uses TRBV11-3 and TRBJ1-3; D is ambiguous. CDR1 is SGHNT and CDR2 is YENEEA in the germline V gene. CDR3 length: 14 amino acids. V lost 1 base and J lost 0, with 4 bases in between. CDR3 bases: TGTGCCAGCAGCTTAGGGCACTCTGGAAACACCATATATTTT. Translating it yields CASSLGHSGNTIYF.

V gene TRBV6-6 combines with J gene TRBJ1-1, with D maybe TRBD1 (6 bases). CDR1 and CDR2 from the germline V gene are MNHNY and SVGAGI (reference sequence). This CDR3 has 14 residues. Trimming left V 10 bases short and J 4 bases short, with 19 bases between. CDR3: CATSGAGIGTEAFF. CDR3 DNA: TGTGCCACCTCGGGGGCAGGGATCGGCACTGAAGCTTTCTTT.

The rearrangement uses TRBV27 and TRBJ2-5, with a possible D match to TRBD2 (6 bases). The CDR3 covers 15 residues. Trimming removed 6 bases at V and 9 bases at J, with 23 bases between. Germline V gives CDR1 MNHEY, CDR2 SMNVEV (reference sequence). The chain's CDR3 is CASSRPGTGVRAQYF. Written as DNA, the CDR3 is TGTGCCAGCAGCAGGCCCGGGACGGGGGTGCGGGCCCAGTACTTC.

The chain employs TRBV2 and TRBJ2-7, with a tentative D call TRBD1 (5 bases). Germline lookup yields CDR1 SNHLY and CDR2 FYNNEI. This CDR3 has 13 residues. Trimming left V 6 bases short and J 8 bases short, with 17 bases between. CDR3 nucleotides: TGTGCCAGCAGCCGAAAATGGCAGGGAAAGCAGTACTTC. It encodes CASSRKWQGKQYF. Full variable domain (rest looked up from reference TRBV2 and TRBJ2-7): EPEVTQTPSHQVTQMGQEVILRCVPISNHLYFYWYRQILGQKVEFLVSFYNNEISEKSEIFDDQFSVERPDGSNFTLKIRSTKLEDSAMYFCASSRKWQGKQYFGPGTRLTVT.

This chain links TRBV11-3 with TRBJ2-3; 7 nucleotides line up with TRBD1. Per the germline V gene, CDR1 is SGHNT and CDR2 is YENEEA. V lost 2 bases to trimming and J lost 5 bases; unmatched junction nucleotides: 4. The CDR3 is made up of 14 amino acids. CDR3 sequence (DNA): TGTGCCAGCAGCTTAAGTACAGGGGTAGATACGCAGTATTTT. Amino acid sequence: CASSLSTGVDTQYF.

V usage is TRBV5-6 and J usage is TRBJ1-1; 9 bases map to TRBD1. The CDR3 has 15 amino acids. The trim removed 2 bases at V and 11 bases at J, leaving 13 bases unmatched. Germline lookup yields CDR1 SGHDT and CDR2 YYEEEE. CDR3 amino acids: CASSLTGQGALVAFF. In DNA form, the CDR3 reads TGTGCCAGCAGCTTAACGGGACAGGGTGCACTCGTCGCTTTCTTT.